A selection of T cell receptor beta chains follows, all from one sample in a study of blood T cell repertoires in COVID-19. The assay was immunoSEQ multiplex PCR, and TCRdb's table has in-frame clones only and misses some. The sample shows 200,000 to 250,000 clones, about nine tenths of them seen only once. Sequences were obtained from PBMCs or T cells enriched from blood (not recorded which). The receptors originated from a man between 40 and 49 years old who had recovered from COVID-19. The CDR3 runs from the conserved cysteine through the conserved F or W. Each record gives: J gene, V gene, clone size, CDR3 protein. Not every row has a clone size; where given, it reads once, few, many or a size class.

TRBJ2-7	TRBV11-2	.	CASSTWTGGLYEQYF
TRBJ2-1	TRBV5-6	.	CASRGLGYNEQFF
TRBJ1-1	TRBV2	.	CASSEDPGAEAFF
TRBJ1-1	TRBV19	.	CASSTTTRQGLNTEAFF
TRBJ1-2	TRBV18	.	CASSSQRQGQDGYTF
TRBJ2-7	TRBV7-2	.	CASSVAGGNSYEQYF
TRBJ2-7	TRBV6-1	.	CASSEGGTGTSEQYF
TRBJ1-2	TRBV27	.	CASRGWRRDRGIYGYTF
TRBJ2-7	TRBV5-6	.	CASSSLSGVEQYF
TRBJ2-1	TRBV5-1	.	CASSRTSGSDNEQFF
TRBJ2-1	TRBV27	once	CASSRLLSGMLDEQFF
TRBJ2-1	TRBV6-6	.	CASSTTGTGYNEQFF
TRBJ2-3	TRBV10-2	.	CASSEAQRGPGVVTDTQYF
TRBJ2-7	TRBV11-2	few	CASSRWDRGLEQYF
TRBJ2-7	TRBV10-3	.	CAINPTGTAEQYF
TRBJ2-1	TRBV7-9	.	CASSPRGSGVYNEQFF
TRBJ2-7	TRBV5-1	once	CASSLDGTGGGFNEQYF
TRBJ2-3	TRBV9	.	CASSVATGTGDGTDTQYF
TRBJ2-7	TRBV27	.	CASSHRNSYEQYF
TRBJ1-1	TRBV7-8	.	CASSPDRATEAFF
TRBJ1-3	TRBV11-2	.	CASSDRQGLWNTIYF
TRBJ2-1	TRBV27	.	CASSLSMGAEQFF
TRBJ1-4	TRBV14	once	CASSQVSELFF
TRBJ1-4	TRBV6-2/TRBV6-3	.	CASSYRQGRFFEKLFF
TRBJ2-1	TRBV20-1	.	CSAMIGGARFF
TRBJ1-1	TRBV30	.	CAWSATIEAFF
TRBJ2-1	TRBV2	.	CASSDGQFRVSEQFF
TRBJ1-1	TRBV12-3/TRBV12-4	few	CASRDPGTEAFF
TRBJ2-1	TRBV9	once	CASSVSGTSGPREQFF
TRBJ1-5	TRBV30	.	CAWSSGSSSNQPQHF
TRBJ2-5	TRBV5-1	once	CASSSNTGAQETQYF
TRBJ1-2	TRBV15	few	CATSIDRETNYGYTF
TRBJ2-7	TRBV11-3	.	CASSSTGTGRTYEQYF
TRBJ1-3	TRBV7-9	.	CASSSQGVESGNTIYF
TRBJ2-7	TRBV28	.	CATLWAGGFSYEQYF
TRBJ1-1	TRBV10-3	.	CATATGLNTEAFF